This T cell receptor (beta chain) emerged from a study of blood T cell repertoires in COVID-19. The germline V gene encodes CDR1 SGHTA and CDR2 FQGNSA. The CDR3 contains 13 residues. V was cut by 0 bases and J by 5 bases, with 7 bases left in between. Individuals drawn from 24 US areas were roughly 18 to 95 years old. In the original analysis: Amplification of reference gene primers provided the estimated nucleated cell counts. Method: immunoSEQ multiplex PCR; TCRdb's copy keeps in-frame clones and lacks some. V, J and clone size were drawn from that table, and D and trimming were deduced from the DNA. The top ten hold 3.1% of the sample, which has 250,000 or so clones, over 80% seen once.

The TCR was taken from a woman in her thirties or forties who had been exposed to COVID-19. The V and J genes are TRBV7-2 and TRBJ1-1; no firm D call. The sample taken for sequencing was PBMCs or T cells enriched from blood (not recorded which). The CDR3 region is CASSLARLTEAFF. In DNA form, the CDR3 reads TGTGCCAGCAGCTTAGCGAGGCTGACTGAAGCTTTCTTT. The whole variable domain, filled in from reference TRBV7-2 and TRBJ1-1, reads GAGVSQSPSNKVTEKGKDVELRCDPISGHTALYWYRQSLGQGLEFLIYFQGNSAPDKSGLPSDRFSAERTGGSVSTLTIQRTQQEDSAVYLCASSLARLTEAFFGQGTRLTVV.